This note documents a single TCR beta chain sequence. These data are taken from a study of control samples from healthy donors and cancer patients. Sequenced by immunoSEQ multiplex PCR; TCRdb stores in-frame clones only, minus some. This sample has around 78,000 clones, with 85% to 95% found just once. V was pared by 7 bases and J by 3 bases, with 12 bases between. Germline V gene data show CDR1 as MDHEN and CDR2 as SYDVKM. The CDR3 extends over 13 amino acids. Sequenced: blood. The V call is TRBV28, the J call TRBJ1-1; D gene uncertain. This TCR came from a woman aged 18-30 years in good health. The CDR3 loop reads CASTNGYHTEAFF. CDR3 DNA: TGTGCCAGCACCAATGGATATCACACTGAAGCTTTCTTT.